The 3 T cell receptor beta chains below were found in one sample sequenced in a study of cytomegalovirus exposure and HLA in healthy donors. 60 Vbeta and 13 Jbeta primers were used in PCR. The table came from immunoSEQ multiplex PCR; TCRdb's copy has only in-frame clones and leaves some out. The sample includes 150,000 to 200,000 clones, 65% to 85% of them seen just once. The sample taken for sequencing was PBMCs. The receptors were gathered from a young man in good health and CMV-seronegative.

This clone was recorded once. CDR3 nucleotides: TGTGCCAGCAGCTTAATGATAGCGGGAGCGAATACGCAGTATTTT. Residues: CASSLMIAGANTQYF. This sequence joins TRBV7-2 and TRBJ2-3; TRBD2 matches 9 bases. V shed 2 bases, J shed 7 bases, and the junction held 7 bases outside the gene matches. Germline V CDR1 and CDR2: SGHTA, FQGNSA. This CDR3 comprises 15 residues.

This rearrangement joins TRBV4-3 to TRBJ1-2, with D possibly being TRBD1 (6 bases). This CDR3 is built from 16 residues. V shed 0 bases and J shed 0 bases, with 11 bases lying between them. Germline CDR1 is LGHNA and CDR2 is YSLEER. The CDR3 region has the DNA TGCGCCAGCAGCCAAGATCGAGAGGGGGCTAACTATGGCTACACCTTC. It codes for CASSQDREGANYGYTF.

The chain recombines TRBV27 with TRBJ2-7; the D is unclear. The V and J ends lost 5 bases and 0 bases respectively, with 11 bases between them. Germline V gene lookup returns CDR1 MNHEY and CDR2 SMNVEV (reference sequence). The CDR3 covers 14 residues. The CDR3 coding sequence is TGTGCCAGCAGTCCGTTAGACACCTCCTACGAGCAGTACTTC. It translates to CASSPLDTSYEQYF.